This T cell receptor beta chain was captured in a study of long-term antiretroviral therapy in people with HIV. Overall study results and limits: Transplant donor controls retained higher diversity, though diversity increased after ART.

With respect to this clone: Its antigen is undetermined.

Trimming cost V 1 base and J 4 bases, with 11 bases left between them. The CDR3 has 15 amino acids. The germline CDR1 and CDR2 sequences are SGHTA and FQGNSA. They ran version v3.0 of the immunoSEQ assay at survey level. Profiling relied on immunoSEQ multiplex PCR, and the TCRdb table lists in-frame clones only, not all of them. Of some 29,000 clones listed, approximately 90% were seen once; the top ten hold 3.5% to 5%. The sequences come from unsorted PBMCs, collected 0.5 years after starting antiretroviral therapy. The receptor was isolated from a woman between 18 and 30 years old with HIV. The chain has TRBV7-2 and TRBJ2-1, with a possible D match to TRBD2 (5 bases). The CDR3 region has the DNA TGTGCCAGCAGCTTAGGGGGAACGGGGTACAATGAGCAGTTCTTC. Protein product: CASSLGGTGYNEQFF. The full variable domain, in which reference TRBV7-2 and TRBJ2-1 provide the parts outside the CDR3, is GAGVSQSPSNKVTEKGKDVELRCDPISGHTALYWYRQSLGQGLEFLIYFQGNSAPDKSGLPSDRFSAERTGGSVSTLTIQRTQQEDSAVYLCASSLGGTGYNEQFFGPGTRLTVL.